The following is a T cell receptor beta chain sequence with its context. What this receptor recognizes is not known. Per-nucleotide qualities are absent, and no much larger clonotype sits a single base away. The roughly 37 donors, aged about 6 to 100 years, were systemically healthy Caucasian individuals from Russia. Each donor gave ten milliliters of peripheral blood, collected into EDTA-treated Vacutainer tubes. Ficoll-Paque density-gradient centrifugation was used to isolate PBMCs, with at least 6.5 million per sample. Total RNA, at least 6 micrograms per sample, was extracted from PBMCs with Trizol reagent. For every donor, flow cytometry on a PBMC aliquot measured the percentage of naive CD45RAhigh/CD27high T cells. The entry originates in a study of blood T cells in healthy people across ages (dated by TCRdb to between 2014 and 2017). Concerning the study at large: Template switching captured roughly one uniquely barcoded TCR beta cDNA molecule per two T cells in model experiments. Age-related changes in TCR beta repertoire diversity were measured in the study by deep sequencing normalized with unique cDNA molecular identifiers. The donors were split into four age groups: young (average 16 years), middle-aged (about 40), aged (over 55) and long-lived (over 80). Two additional independent replicas of 1 million unique cDNA reads from the same blood draw were analyzed for two donors (one aged 18 to 30 and one aged 80 or older). Donors of different ages were randomly distributed across sequencing lanes to avoid experimental bias. Findings and caveats that apply to the study as a whole: As age increased, observed TCR beta diversity per million T cells dropped in a roughly linear way, and a significant reduction was already evident by age about 40. Because the CMV infection status of the donors was unknown, age-related changes in expanded clonotypes may potentially have been confounded. Compared with the aged group, the long-lived group had more naive CD4+ T cells, fewer expanded clones and increased TCR diversity, suggesting age selection. There was a strong correlation between observed TCR beta diversity and the percentage of naive T cells measured by flow cytometry. Total diversity estimates from one million sequenced T cells were considered lower bounds and underestimates. Bulk unsorted PBMC profiling prevented conclusive comparison of naive and antigen-experienced compartments.

The library was prepared using 5' RACE. The reads were generated on an Illumina HiSeq 2500. The second PCR ran for about 6 to 12 cycles and used a J-beta primer mix along with a sample-barcoded 5' primer. Each TCR beta cDNA molecule received a unique molecular identifier from a template-switch 5' adaptor carrying 12 random nucleotides. At least 3 million CDR3-containing paired-end reads were obtained from each sample. First-strand cDNA was synthesized from all RNA with the Mint cDNA synthesis kit, primed by a TRBC-specific oligonucleotide. Following uracil-DNA glycosylase treatment, all cDNA underwent a first 18-cycle PCR with the universal primers M1SS and BC2_uni_R. Per the authors' processing: Each sample was normalized by randomly selecting 1 million high-quality reads, each carrying a distinct molecular identifier. Instead of being binned into consensus sequences, reads that shared molecular identifiers were thrown out. MiTCR, with a Q25 quality threshold and the strictest error-elimination algorithm, was used for CDR3 identification, clonotype clustering and error correction. A nonparametric unseen species model with Euler transformation was used to estimate a lower bound on total TCR beta diversity. The public sequencing data were trimmed at Q25 with fastp and processed into clonotypes with MiXCR by TCRdb, which kept only in-frame beta chains. Each entry merges the rows of one CDR3 protein and shows their most common DNA and genes. These V and J calls rely on TCRdb rather than the paper's analysis. The table for this sample lists some 550,000 distinct CDR3 sequences; 47% of them were counted only once. The top ten constitute under 30% of the sample.

The CDR3 has 12 amino acids, counting the end cysteine and phenylalanine. Solely the CDR3 DNA is kept, with 36 bases framed from the first base. Deletion took 4 bases off V and 6 bases off J, with a span of 9 bases between the germline ends. Taken from the germline V gene (reference sequence), the CDR1 and CDR2 loops are LGHDT and YNNKEL. Sample: blood. This clonotype was obtained from a man at least 80 years old in good health. The chain uses TRBV3-1 and TRBJ1-2, with TRBD1 as a weak D call on 5 bases. This receptor has the CDR3 CASSPGLHGYTF. DNA sequence: TGTGCCAGCAGCCCGGGGCTCCATGGCTACACCTTC.